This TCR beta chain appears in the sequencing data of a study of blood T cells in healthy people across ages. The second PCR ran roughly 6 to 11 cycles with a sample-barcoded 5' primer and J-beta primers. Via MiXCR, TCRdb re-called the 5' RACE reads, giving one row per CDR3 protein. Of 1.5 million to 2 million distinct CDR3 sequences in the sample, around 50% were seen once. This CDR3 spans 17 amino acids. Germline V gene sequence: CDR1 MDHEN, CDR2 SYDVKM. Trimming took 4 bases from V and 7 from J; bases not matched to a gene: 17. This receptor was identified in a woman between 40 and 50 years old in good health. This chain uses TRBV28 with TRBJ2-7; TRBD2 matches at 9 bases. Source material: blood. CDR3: CASSSALLAGPQREQYF. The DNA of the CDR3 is TGTGCCAGCAGTTCCGCTCTGCTAGCGGGGCCGCAGCGGGAGCAGTACTTC.